This T cell receptor beta chain was obtained from a study of blood T cell repertoires in COVID-19. Background on the study: Acute and convalescent COVID-19 samples came from the United States, Italy and Spain. T cells, B-cell-depleted T cells, or PBMCs supplied cDNA or gDNA.

Germline V gene sequence: CDR1 LGHDT, CDR2 YNNKEL (reference sequence). V was clipped by 2 bases and J by 10 bases, with 12 bases between them. The CDR3 totals 12 residues. This table comes from immunoSEQ multiplex PCR, and its TCRdb copy is limited to in-frame clones, with some not included. Among 200,000 to 250,000 clones listed, approximately 78% were seen once. The sample was peripheral blood. This receptor was obtained from a woman of 80 years or more with COVID-19, enrolled during active disease. The chain carries TRBV3-1 (or the pseudogene TRBV3-2) and TRBJ2-7, with D possibly matching TRBD2 (6 bases). Here the CDR3 DNA reads TGTGCCAGCAGCCAAAGGGGACTCGTACAGTACTTC. Translation: CASSQRGLVQYF.